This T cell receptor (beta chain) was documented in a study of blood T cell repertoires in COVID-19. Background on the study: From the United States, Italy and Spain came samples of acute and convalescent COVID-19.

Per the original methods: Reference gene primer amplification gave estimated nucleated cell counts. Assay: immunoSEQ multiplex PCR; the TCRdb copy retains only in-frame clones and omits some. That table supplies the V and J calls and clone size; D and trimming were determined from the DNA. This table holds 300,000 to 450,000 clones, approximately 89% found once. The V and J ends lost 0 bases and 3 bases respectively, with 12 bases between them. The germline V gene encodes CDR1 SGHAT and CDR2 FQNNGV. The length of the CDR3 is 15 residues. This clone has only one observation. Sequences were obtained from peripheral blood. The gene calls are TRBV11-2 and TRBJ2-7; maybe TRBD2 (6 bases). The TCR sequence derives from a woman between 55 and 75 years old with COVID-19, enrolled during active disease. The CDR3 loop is CASSLEKGLYYEQYF. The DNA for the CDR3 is TGTGCCAGCAGCTTAGAGAAGGGACTTTACTACGAGCAGTACTTC. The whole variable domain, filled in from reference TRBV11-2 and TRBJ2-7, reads EAGVAQSPRYKIIEKRQSVAFWCNPISGHATLYWYQQILGQGPKLLIQFQNNGVVDDSQLPKDRFSAERLKGVDSTLKIQPAKLEDSAVYLCASSLEKGLYYEQYFGPGTRLTVT.